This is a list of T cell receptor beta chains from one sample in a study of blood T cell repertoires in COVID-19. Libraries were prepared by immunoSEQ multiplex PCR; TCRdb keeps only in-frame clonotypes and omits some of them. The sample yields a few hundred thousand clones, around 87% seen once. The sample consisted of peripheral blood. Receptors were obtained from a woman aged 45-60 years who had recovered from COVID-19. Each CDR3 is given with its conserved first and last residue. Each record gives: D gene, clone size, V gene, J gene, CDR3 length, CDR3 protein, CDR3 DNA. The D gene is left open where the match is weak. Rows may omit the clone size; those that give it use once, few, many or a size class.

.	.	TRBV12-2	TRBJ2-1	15	CASREQAKRYNEQFF	TGTGCAAGTCGCGAACAAGCTAAGCGTTACAATGAGCAGTTCTTC
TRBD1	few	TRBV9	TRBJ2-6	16	CASSVYGQGGANVLTF	TGTGCCAGCAGCGTATACGGACAGGGTGGGGCCAACGTCCTGACTTTC
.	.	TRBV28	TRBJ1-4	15	CASSSWGGTNEKLFF	TGTGCCAGCAGTTCGTGGGGGGGGACTAATGAAAAACTGTTTTTT
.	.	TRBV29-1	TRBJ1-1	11	CSAQGGTEAFF	TGCAGCGCGCAAGGGGGCACTGAAGCTTTCTTT
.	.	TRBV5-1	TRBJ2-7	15	CASSLGPTNSYEQYF	TGCGCCAGCAGCTTGGGCCCAACAAACTCCTACGAGCAGTACTTC
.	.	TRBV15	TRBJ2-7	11	CATSQTYEQYF	TGTGCCACCAGTCAGACCTACGAGCAGTACTTC
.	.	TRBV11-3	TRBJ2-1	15	CASSLGEASYNEQFF	TGTGCCAGCAGCTTAGGGGAGGCCTCCTACAATGAGCAGTTCTTC
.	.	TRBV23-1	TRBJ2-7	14	CASSQRQTSYEQYF	TGCGCCAGCAGTCAAAGACAAACCTCCTACGAGCAGTACTTC
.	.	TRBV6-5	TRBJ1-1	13	CASSYSISTEAFF	TGTGCCAGCAGTTACTCTATATCCACTGAAGCTTTCTTT
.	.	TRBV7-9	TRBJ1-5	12	CASSYETGYQHF	TGTGCCAGCAGCTACGAGACAGGATATCAGCATTTT
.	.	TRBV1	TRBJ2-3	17	CTSIPRTSGGDTDTQYF	TGCACCAGCATCCCCCGAACTAGCGGGGGGGACACAGATACGCAGTATTTT
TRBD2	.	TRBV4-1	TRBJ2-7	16	CASSPMGVAGGGVQYF	TGCGCCAGCAGCCCCATGGGAGTCGCGGGGGGTGGCGTGCAGTACTTC
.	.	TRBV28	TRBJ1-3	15	CASSLNPVSGNTIYF	TGTGCCAGCAGTTTAAATCCAGTCTCTGGAAACACCATATATTTT
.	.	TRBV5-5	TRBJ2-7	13	CASSLTESYEQYF	TGTGCCAGCAGCCTGACAGAGTCCTACGAGCAGTACTTC
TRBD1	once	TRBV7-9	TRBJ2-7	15	CASSLDRGQRYEQYF	TGTGCCAGCAGCCTGGACAGGGGGCAGAGGTACGAGCAGTACTTC
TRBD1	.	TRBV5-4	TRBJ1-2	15	CASSAVRTGNYGYTF	TGTGCCAGCAGCGCGGTGCGGACAGGGAACTATGGCTACACCTTC
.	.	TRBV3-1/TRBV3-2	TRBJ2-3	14	CASSQTTSTDTQYF	TGTGCCAGCAGCCAAACGACTAGCACAGATACGCAGTATTTT
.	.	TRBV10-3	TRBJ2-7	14	CAISATGSSHEQYF	TGTGCCATCAGTGCAACAGGTTCATCCCACGAGCAGTACTTC
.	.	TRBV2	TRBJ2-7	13	CASSDTGYYEQYF	TGTGCCAGCAGTGACACAGGGTACTACGAGCAGTACTTC
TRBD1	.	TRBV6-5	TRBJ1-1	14	CASSYMGQGIEAFF	TGTGCCAGCAGTTACATGGGACAGGGGATTGAAGCTTTCTTT
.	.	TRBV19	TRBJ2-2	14	CASSAQRHTGELFF	TGTGCCAGTAGCGCCCAGCGTCACACCGGGGAGCTGTTTTTT
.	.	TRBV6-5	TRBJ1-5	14	CASTQTQGEQPQHF	TGTGCCAGCACCCAGACACAGGGAGAACAGCCCCAGCATTTT
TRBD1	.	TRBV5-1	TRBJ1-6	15	CASRIEQGGDSPLHF	TGCGCCAGCAGGATAGAACAGGGGGGGGATTCACCCCTCCACTTT
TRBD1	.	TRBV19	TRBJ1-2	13	CASSNRGGYGYTF	TGTGCCAGTAGCAACAGGGGAGGCTATGGCTACACCTTC
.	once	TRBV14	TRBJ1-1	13	CASSLTVSTEAFF	TGTGCCAGCAGCCTGACAGTGAGCACTGAAGCTTTCTTT
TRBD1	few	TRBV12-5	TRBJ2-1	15	CASGYGTGGSNEQFF	TGTGCTAGTGGTTACGGGACAGGGGGTTCTAATGAGCAGTTCTTC
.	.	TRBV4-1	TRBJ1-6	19	CASSQDRGAESSYNSPLHF	TGCGCCAGCAGCCAAGATCGGGGGGCGGAGAGCTCCTATAATTCACCCCTCCACTTT
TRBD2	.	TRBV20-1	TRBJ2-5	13	CSASDGGEMTQYF	TGCAGTGCTAGTGACGGGGGGGAGATGACCCAGTACTTC
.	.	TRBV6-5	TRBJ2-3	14	CASSRTIATNTQYF	TGTGCCAGCAGTCGAACTATCGCTACCAATACGCAGTATTTT
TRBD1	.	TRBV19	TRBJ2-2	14	CASHGQGYTGELFF	TGTGCCAGCCACGGACAGGGGTACACCGGGGAGCTGTTTTTT
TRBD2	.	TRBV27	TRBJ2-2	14	CASGTSGSIGELFF	TGTGCCAGCGGGACTAGCGGGAGCATCGGGGAGCTGTTTTTT
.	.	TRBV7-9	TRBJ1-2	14	CASSNRDPGRGYTF	TGTGCCAGCAGCAACCGGGATCCAGGCCGTGGCTACACCTTC
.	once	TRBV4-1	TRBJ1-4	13	CASSLTRGEKLFF	TGCGCCAGCAGCCTAACTAGAGGTGAAAAACTGTTTTTT
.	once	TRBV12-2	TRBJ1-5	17	CASRSGKRLPRNQPQHF	TGTGCAAGTCGCTCTGGCAAGCGACTCCCCAGAAATCAGCCCCAGCATTTT
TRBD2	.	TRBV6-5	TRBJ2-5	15	CASRRGLAGGETQYF	TGTGCCAGCAGACGAGGACTAGCGGGGGGAGAGACCCAGTACTTC
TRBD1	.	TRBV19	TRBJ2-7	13	CASSTGGKHEQYF	TGTGCCAGTAGTACAGGGGGAAAACACGAGCAGTACTTC
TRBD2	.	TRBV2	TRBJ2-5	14	CASLNGRLGETQYF	TGTGCCAGTCTAAACGGGAGGTTGGGAGAGACCCAGTACTTC
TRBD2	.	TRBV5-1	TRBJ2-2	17	CASSSPLAGGNTGELFF	TGCGCCAGCAGCTCTCCACTAGCGGGAGGAAACACCGGGGAGCTGTTTTTT
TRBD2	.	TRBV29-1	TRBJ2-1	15	CSGSGTSGSFNEQFF	TGCAGCGGATCCGGGACTAGCGGGAGTTTTAATGAGCAGTTCTTC
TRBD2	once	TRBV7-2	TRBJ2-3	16	CASSSKKGDYSDTQYF	TGTGCCAGCAGCTCGAAGAAAGGGGACTACTCAGATACGCAGTATTTT
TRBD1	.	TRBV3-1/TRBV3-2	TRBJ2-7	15	CASSQGTGGLNEQYF	TGTGCCAGCAGCCAAGGGACAGGGGGCCTCAACGAGCAGTACTTC
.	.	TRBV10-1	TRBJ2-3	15	CASSESAGPTDTQYF	TGCGCCAGCAGTGAGTCTGCAGGGCCCACAGATACGCAGTATTTT
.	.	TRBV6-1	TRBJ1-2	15	CASTLARWGNYGYTF	TGTGCCAGCACCCTAGCCCGGTGGGGTAACTATGGCTACACCTTC
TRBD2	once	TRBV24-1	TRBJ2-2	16	CATSDAGTSGSGELFF	TGTGCCACCAGTGATGCCGGGACTAGCGGTTCCGGGGAGCTGTTTTTT
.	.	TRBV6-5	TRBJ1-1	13	CASSFGGNTEAFF	TGTGCCAGCAGTTTTGGAGGGAACACTGAAGCTTTCTTT
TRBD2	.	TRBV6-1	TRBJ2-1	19	CASSVLYSGLAGGSYEQFF	TGTGCCAGCAGTGTCCTTTACTCAGGACTAGCGGGAGGATCTTACGAGCAGTTCTTC
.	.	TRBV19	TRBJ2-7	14	CASSTTGHHYEQYF	TGTGCCAGTAGTACGACGGGACACCATTACGAGCAGTACTTC
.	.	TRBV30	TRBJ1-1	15	CAWSRGGSGNTEAFF	TGTGCCTGGTCCCGGGGGGGGTCCGGGAACACTGAAGCTTTCTTT
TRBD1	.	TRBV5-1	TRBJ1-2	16	CASSSSRDRGYYGYTF	TGCGCCAGCAGCTCAAGCCGGGACAGGGGGTACTATGGCTACACCTTC
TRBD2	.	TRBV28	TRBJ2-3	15	CACSLAGGSTDTQYF	TGTGCCTGTAGCCTAGCGGGAGGTTCCACAGATACGCAGTATTTT
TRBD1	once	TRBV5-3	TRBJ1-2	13	CAGKCDRANGYTF	TGTGCCGGCAAATGTGACAGGGCGAATGGCTACACCTTC
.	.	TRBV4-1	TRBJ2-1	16	CASSLIGGGFYNEQFF	TGCGCCAGCAGTCTCATTGGGGGCGGGTTCTACAATGAGCAGTTCTTC
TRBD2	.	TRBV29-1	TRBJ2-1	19	CSVEENARTSGRSYNEQFF	TGCAGCGTTGAAGAAAACGCTAGGACTAGCGGGAGGTCTTACAATGAGCAGTTCTTC